This T cell receptor beta chain comes out of a study of T cell responses to AZD1222 COVID-19 vaccine. The CDR3 runs 13 residues. CDR1 is LGHNA and CDR2 is YSLEER in the germline V gene. The V gene end was trimmed by 2 bases and the J gene end by 11 bases; junction bases not matched to a gene: 6. The method was immunoSEQ multiplex PCR; TCRdb's version includes in-frame clones alone and lacks a portion of them. The sample holds about 130,000 clones, roughly nine tenths seen once. The clonotype originates from an adult in good health. The specimen was peripheral blood, collected on day 0 of AZD1222 vaccination. V is TRBV4-3 and J is TRBJ2-1, with TRBD1 matching over 7 bases. DNA of the CDR3: TGCGCCAGCAGCCAATTAACAGGGGACAAGCAGTTCTTC. It encodes CASSQLTGDKQFF.